This TCR beta chain was profiled in a study of T cell repertoires in cytomegalovirus infection. Study at large: Based on public TCR beta signatures, there were indications of CMV infection and of a matching HLA type.

Whole-study results and caveats: The ex vivo response was dominated by HLA-C-restricted CMV-specific TCR beta clonotypes. Identification of carriers of CMV plus the relevant HLA was performed using cumulative public TCR beta family frequency.

A remark on this clonotype: Its antigen remains unidentified.

The CDR3 contains 15 residues. With 0 bases removed from V and 2 bases from J, the gap between germline ends came to 11 bases. Germline V CDR1 and CDR2: LNHNV, YYDKDF (reference sequence). Each CDR3 protein gets one entry after TCRdb re-called the reads with MiXCR. The sample contains around 290,000 distinct CDR3 sequences, around 25% of which appear only once. The chain couples TRBV15 to TRBJ2-7; D gene unclear. The sample taken for sequencing was PBMCs. This receptor was taken from a human donor in good health (CMV status not recorded). Some clones in this sample may be carry-over from other donors' samples. CDR3: CATSRDKGTTYEQYF. CDR3 nucleotides: TGTGCCACCAGCAGAGACAAGGGCACCACCTACGAGCAGTACTTC.